Below, 16 T cell receptor beta chains from the same sample are listed, as sequenced in a study of blood T cell repertoires in COVID-19 (dated by TCRdb to the early 2020s). The library was generated by the immunoSEQ multiplex PCR assay. This immuneACCESS table, as held by TCRdb, lists in-frame sequences with V and J called but not all clones. Of the missing ones, under half trace to an unresolved V gene in checked studies; the others have no known cause. The sample table holds about 190,000 clones, of which around 80% were seen once. The ten largest clones take up less than 7% of the sample. The specimen was peripheral blood. The receptors come from a man in his 60s with acute or convalescent COVID-19.

This clone has just one count. The chain has TRBV5-1 and TRBJ2-1; 8 bases match TRBD2. Per the germline V gene, CDR1 is SGHRS and CDR2 is YFSETQ. The CDR3 length is 15 residues. The junction had 7 bases not matched to a gene; V was cut back by 2 bases and J by 6 bases. Written as DNA, the CDR3 is TGCGCCAGCAGCTTTAGCGGGATTAACCTCAATGAGCAGTTCTTC. It specifies CASSFSGINLNEQFF.

The chain carries TRBV7-2 and TRBJ2-1; D remains ambiguous. Deletions cut 5 bases from V and 3 bases from J, with 5 bases between. CDR3 length: 12 amino acids. The germline CDR1 and CDR2 sequences are SGHTA and FQGNSA. CDR3 DNA: TGTGCCAGCAGCAGACTCTACAATGAGCAGTTCTTC. This codes for CASSRLYNEQFF.

This sequence joins TRBV13 and TRBJ2-1, with TRBD2 matching over 13 bases. The CDR3 totals 18 residues. The V gene end was trimmed by 5 bases and the J gene end by 1 base; junction bases not matched to a gene: 8. Germline V CDR1 and CDR2: PRHDT, FYEKMQ (reference sequence). The CDR3 sequence: CASSPRTSGGLSYNEQFF. DNA for the CDR3: TGTGCCAGCAGCCCCAGGACTAGCGGGGGTTTATCCTACAATGAGCAGTTCTTC.

The rearrangement joins TRBV28 to TRBJ2-7, with 12 bases that match TRBD1. This CDR3 spans 17 amino acids. V lost 4 bases, J lost 4 bases, and 11 bases stayed unmatched. Germline CDR1 and CDR2: MDHEN and SYDVKM. DNA for the CDR3: TGTGCCAGCAGTTCACCGGGACAGGGGGCAGTAGCGTACGAGCAGTACTTC. This gives the protein CASSSPGQGAVAYEQYF.

The chain has TRBV3-1 (or the pseudogene TRBV3-2) and TRBJ2-5; TRBD1 matches 8 bases. This CDR3 has 14 amino acids. The V gene's germline CDR1 is LGHDT and CDR2 YNNKEL (reference sequence). The V segment lost 1 base and the J segment 5 bases; nucleotides outside the gene matches: 3. This chain's CDR3 is CASSQAQGVETQYF. The CDR3 DNA sequence: TGTGCCAGCAGCCAAGCACAGGGGGTGGAGACCCAGTACTTC.

The chain links TRBV25-1 to TRBJ2-3, with D maybe TRBD1 (5 bases). CDR1 MGHDK and CDR2 SYGVNS come from the germline V gene. V was clipped by 1 base and J by 7 bases, with 12 bases between them. This CDR3 is built from 14 residues. CDR3 amino acids: CASSEWARQNTQYF. Here the CDR3 DNA reads TGTGCCAGCAGTGAATGGGCCCGACAGAATACGCAGTATTTT.

The gene calls are TRBV7-3 and TRBJ2-2, with unresolved D. Germline V gene data show CDR1 as SGHTA and CDR2 as FQGTGA. Trimming left V 4 bases short and J 4 bases short, with 7 bases between. The CDR3 contains 13 residues. In DNA form, the CDR3 reads TGTGCCAGCAGCTGGTCTACCACCGGGGAGCTGTTTTTT. Translated: CASSWSTTGELFF.

The chain employs TRBV7-3 and TRBJ2-2; unclear D gene. The CDR3 covers 13 residues. Trimming removed 1 base from V and 7 bases from J, with 7 bases in between. Germline loops: CDR1 SGHTA, CDR2 FQGTGA. CDR3 nucleotides: TGTGCCAGCAGCTTAATAGGAGTCGGGGAGCTGTTTTTT. It encodes CASSLIGVGELFF.

This chain uses TRBV19 with TRBJ2-3; D gene unclear. The CDR3 consists of 14 residues. Germline-derived CDR1 and CDR2 are LNHDA and SQIVND (reference sequence). The ends were cut back, 7 bases at V and 6 bases at J, with 17 bases in the middle. CDR3 residues: CASTDVGDPDTQYF. CDR3 nucleotides: TGTGCCAGTACGGATGTTGGAGATCCGGATACGCAGTATTTT.

The CDR3 bases are TGTGCCAGCAGCTTTAGCGAGCAGTACTTC. Protein product: CASSFSEQYF. The rearrangement links TRBV11-2 to TRBJ2-7; the D is unclear. Between the trimmed V and J ends, which lost 3 bases and 6 bases, there was a span of 3 bases. The CDR3 contains 10 residues. The germline gives CDR1 SGHAT, CDR2 FQNNGV.

The chain links TRBV7-9 to TRBJ2-7; TRBD2 might be the D (5 bases). Germline loops: CDR1 SEHNR, CDR2 FQNEAQ (reference sequence). The CDR3 totals 14 residues. V lost 1 base, J lost 2 bases, and 9 bases lay in between. The CDR3 DNA sequence: TGTGCCAGCAGCTTAGGCACGGGGACCTACGAGCAGTACTTC. As protein: CASSLGTGTYEQYF.

The chain couples TRBV24-1 to TRBJ2-3; D is uncertain. The CDR3 consists of 13 residues. Per germline, CDR1 KGHDR and CDR2 SFDVKD. V lost 6 bases to trimming and J lost 2 bases, with 8 bases between them. The DNA for the CDR3 is TGTGCCACCAGTAGTCCAGACACAGATACGCAGTATTTT. The encoded protein is CATSSPDTDTQYF.

The V gene is TRBV4-1, the J gene TRBJ1-5, with D possibly TRBD1 on 6 matching bases. Germline-derived CDR1 and CDR2 are MGHRA and YSYEKL. The V end was cut by 5 bases, the J end by 4 bases, with 9 bases between. The CDR3 loop spans 13 amino acids. The CDR3 protein is CASSYGQNQPQHF. CDR3 in DNA: TGCGCCAGCAGCTACGGACAGAATCAGCCCCAGCATTTT.

The J gene is TRBJ1-1, the V gene TRBV9; the match to TRBD1 covers 8 bases. The length of the CDR3 is 15 residues. CDR1 SGDLS and CDR2 YYNGEE come from the germline V gene. Germline trimming cut 4 bases from V and 1 base from J; bases unmatched to any gene: 6. CDR3 in DNA: TGTGCCAGCAGCAATGACAGGGGTGGGAACACTGAAGCTTTCTTT. Translated: CASSNDRGGNTEAFF.

This sequence joins TRBV6-5 and TRBJ2-1; TRBD2 agrees at 9 bases. CDR3 length: 15 amino acids. V lost 6 bases, J lost 2 bases, and 5 bases stayed unmatched. The V gene's germline CDR1 is MNHEY and CDR2 SVGAGI. The CDR3 region is CASRVGLATYNEQFF. In DNA, the CDR3 is TGTGCCAGCAGAGTCGGACTAGCGACCTACAATGAGCAGTTCTTC.

This clone was seen a handful of times. The rearrangement uses TRBV13 and TRBJ1-1, with TRBD1 matching over 8 bases. Germline assignment: CDR1 PRHDT and CDR2 FYEKMQ (reference sequence). This CDR3 spans 20 amino acids. Germline trimming cut 0 bases from V and 2 bases from J; bases unmatched to any gene: 17. The CDR3 protein is CASSLGWVTAGGRLNTEAFF. CDR3 nucleotide sequence: TGTGCCAGCAGCTTAGGGTGGGTAACGGCAGGGGGCCGATTAAACACTGAAGCTTTCTTT.